Shown below are 11 T cell receptor beta chains from a single sample sequenced in a study of regulatory T cells in long-lasting Graves disease. CDR3-region Arm-PCR and iRepertoire HTBI primers produced the TCR beta libraries. MiXCR was run by TCRdb on the multiplex PCR reads, yielding one entry per CDR3 protein. This sample has roughly 530,000 distinct CDR3 sequences, with more than 15% found just once. Time point in this sample: newly diagnosed GD, antithyroid drugs for less than 3 months. RNA from PBMCs was the source of the TCR library. These data are also associated with another study on T cells in Graves' hyperthyroidism and ophthalmopathy.

This specimen was peripheral blood mononuclear cells (PBMCs), taken at new diagnosis, from a patient treated with antithyroid drugs. All receptors derive from a middle-aged woman with Graves disease.

The chain is built from TRBV28 and TRBJ1-6; D may be TRBD1 (6 bases). The ends were cut back, 4 bases at V and 7 bases at J, with 23 bases in the middle. The germline V gene encodes CDR1 MDHEN and CDR2 SYDVKM. CDR3 length equals 18 residues. The CDR3 sequence: CASSWEGGGVAGNSPLHF. The CDR3, as DNA: TGTGCCAGCAGTTGGGAGGGTGGGGGCGTCGCGGGGAATTCACCCCTCCACTTT.

In its sample, this clonotype was seen a few times. The V gene is TRBV5-1, the J gene TRBJ2-2; the D is unclear. The germline CDR1 and CDR2 sequences are SGHRS and YFSETQ. The CDR3 spans 13 residues. V was cut by 1 base and J by 6 bases, with 7 bases left in between. DNA of the CDR3: TGCGCCAGCAGCTTGCAATGGTCCGGGGAGCTGTTTTTT. Encoded protein: CASSLQWSGELFF.

The chain employs TRBV10-1 and TRBJ2-3; 9 nucleotides line up with TRBD1. The germline CDR1 and CDR2 sequences are WNHNN and SYGVQD (reference sequence). V shed 6 bases, J shed 3 bases, and the junction held 7 bases outside the gene matches. This CDR3 spans 15 amino acids. The CDR3 coding sequence is TGCGCCAGCAGCCCCGGGACAGGGCCAACAGATACGCAGTATTTT. As protein: CASSPGTGPTDTQYF.

The rearrangement uses TRBV12-3 or TRBV12-4 and TRBJ1-5; D is uncertain. The V end lost 5 bases, the J end lost 2 bases, and 13 bases lay between the germline ends. This CDR3 spans 15 amino acids. The CDR3 nucleotides are TGTGCCAGCAGTCCCTTACCGCTAGGCAATCAGCCCCAGCATTTT. It codes for CASSPLPLGNQPQHF.

This chain connects TRBV6-6 to TRBJ2-7, with D possibly TRBD1 on 6 matching bases. Trimming took 0 bases from V and 0 from J, leaving 9 bases between them. Germline assignment: CDR1 MNHNY and CDR2 SVGAGI (reference sequence). The CDR3 extends over 15 amino acids. The CDR3 DNA is TGTGCCAGCAGTTACTCGGGGACAACCTCCTACGAGCAGTACTTC. Protein sequence: CASSYSGTTSYEQYF.

This clonotype has only a few counts. V gene TRBV12-3 or TRBV12-4 combines with J gene TRBJ1-6; D unclear. This CDR3 comprises 15 residues. V was shortened by 5 bases and J by 7 bases, with 15 bases between the two germline ends. The CDR3 sequence is CASSIHTWENSPLHF. In nucleotides, the CDR3 is TGTGCCAGCAGTATACATACTTGGGAAAATTCACCCCTCCACTTT.

This clonotype was found a few times. This chain links TRBV20-1 with TRBJ2-4, with 8 bases aligning to TRBD1. The CDR3 has 15 residues. The junction had 8 bases not matched to a gene; V was cut back by 0 bases and J by 7 bases. CDR1 is DFQATT and CDR2 is SNEGSKA in the germline V gene (reference sequence). The CDR3 protein is CSARDGRAGGNIQYF. In DNA, the CDR3 is TGCAGTGCTAGAGATGGGCGGGCAGGGGGCAACATTCAGTACTTC.

This clonotype was seen a handful of times. The chain joins TRBV28 to TRBJ1-1; D gene ambiguous. Trimming took 6 bases from V and 6 from J, leaving 20 bases between them. The CDR3 extends over 15 amino acids. Germline lookup yields CDR1 MDHEN and CDR2 SYDVKM. This CDR3 reads CASSPLANRWAEAFF. The CDR3 bases are TGTGCCAGCAGCCCGCTGGCTAATCGGTGGGCTGAAGCTTTCTTT. The entire variable domain, with the rest obtained from reference TRBV28 and TRBJ1-1, is as follows: DVKVTQSSRYLVKRTGEKVFLECVQDMDHENMFWYRQDPGLGLRLIYFSYDVKMKEKGDIPEGYSVSREKKERFSLILESASTNQTSMYLCASSPLANRWAEAFFGQGTRLTVV.

The sample holds many counts of this clonotype. The chain joins TRBV2 to TRBJ2-2, with D uncertain. CDR3 size: 14 residues. Trimming removed 4 bases from V and 1 base from J, with 7 bases in between. Germline CDR1 is SNHLY and CDR2 is FYNNEI. DNA of the CDR3: TGTGCCAGCAGTGCCGAGCTGAACACCGGGGAGCTGTTTTTT. As protein: CASSAELNTGELFF.

Details on this clonotype: One base away lies a much larger clone, so this may be a sequencing read error. V gene TRBV7-2 combines with J gene TRBJ2-7; tentative D call: TRBD2 (7 bases). From germline, CDR1 is SGHTA and CDR2 FQGNSA. The CDR3 spans 14 residues. The V end lost 4 bases, the J end lost 2 bases, and 12 bases lay between the germline ends. CDR3 residues: CASSWRGGTYEQYF. The CDR3 DNA reads TGTGCCAGCAGCTGGCGCGGGGGCACCTACGAGCAGTACTTC. Filled out from reference TRBV7-2 and TRBJ2-7, the complete variable domain reads GAGVSQSPSNKVTEKGKDVELRCDPISGHTALYWYRQSLGQGLEFLIYFQGNSAPDKSGLPSDRFSAERTGGSVSTLTIQRTQQEDSAVYLCASSWRGGTYEQYFGPGTRLTVT.

This sequence joins TRBV10-3 and TRBJ1-1; TRBD1 agrees at 8 bases. Germline trimming cut 11 bases from V and 7 bases from J; bases unmatched to any gene: 9. The CDR3 has 12 amino acids. Germline V gene sequence: CDR1 ENHRY, CDR2 SYGVKD. CDR3 sequence (DNA): TGTGCCGTAAAACAGGGGGGGGTTGAAGCTTTCTTT. This sequence encodes CAVKQGGVEAFF.